Here is one T cell receptor (beta chain) with its context. Only in-frame clones appear in the TCRdb table, and some are missing; sequencing was by immunoSEQ multiplex PCR. The table has 270,000 or so clones, about nine tenths seen once; the top ten hold 0.9% to 1%. The V end lost 2 bases, the J end lost 9 bases, and 17 bases lay between the germline ends. There are 14 residues in the CDR3. Per germline, CDR1 GTSNPN and CDR2 SVGIG (reference sequence). The entry originates in a study of blood T cell repertoires in COVID-19. Across the study: Sites across the United States, Italy and Spain contributed samples from acute and convalescent COVID-19.

The rearrangement uses TRBV30 and TRBJ2-1; D gene ambiguous. The sequenced material came from peripheral blood. The TCR originated in a woman between 35 and 50 years old who had recovered from COVID-19. CDR3 sequence: CAWSPPPPASEQFF. CDR3 nucleotide sequence: TGTGCCTGGAGTCCTCCACCCCCTGCGAGTGAGCAGTTCTTC.